The 15 T cell receptor beta chains below all came from one sample that was sequenced in a study of response to subunit inactivated influenza vaccine. TCRdb re-derived calls from the RT-PCR reads in MiXCR, one entry per CDR3 protein. The sample has approximately 680,000 distinct CDR3 sequences; roughly 14% are singletons. The specimen comprised PBMCs from blood, sampled about 13 days after vaccination. The receptors were sampled from a man aged 50-59 years who received an inactivated influenza vaccine.

This rearrangement joins TRBV5-6 to TRBJ2-5; 8 positions match TRBD2. This CDR3 is built from 15 residues. CDR1 is SGHDT and CDR2 is YYEEEE in the germline V gene. Trimming removed 3 bases from V and 1 base from J; junction bases left unmatched: 5. CDR3 amino acids: CASSSITSGQETQYF. The CDR3 DNA sequence: TGTGCCAGCAGCTCGATCACTAGCGGCCAAGAGACCCAGTACTTC.

In the case of this clonotype: No DNA is shown, since the ends of the CDR3 on it are uncertain; the CDR3 is the one TCRdb lists. The chain links TRBV21-1 to TRBJ2-6; the table's D call, TRBD1, has no DNA check behind it. TRBV21-1 has pseudogene status. Termini included, the CDR3 measures 17 amino acids. The CDR3 sequence: CASSSKAVGEGANVLTF.

This clonotype has only a few counts. This chain connects TRBV20-1 to TRBJ1-6; 10 nucleotides line up with TRBD1. Germline assignment: CDR1 DFQATT and CDR2 SNEGSKA (reference sequence). The V segment lost 3 bases and the J segment 9 bases; nucleotides outside the gene matches: 8. The CDR3 length is 15 residues. The CDR3 is CSARGMGQGTSPLHF. Here the CDR3 DNA reads TGCAGTGCTAGGGGAATGGGACAGGGGACTTCACCCCTCCACTTT.

This clonotype occurred many times. This rearrangement joins TRBV4-1 to TRBJ1-5; D unclear. Germline values: CDR1 MGHRA, CDR2 YSYEKL. The CDR3 spans 13 residues. The V gene lost 2 bases and the J gene lost 6 bases, with 8 bases spanning the gap. CDR3 DNA: TGCGCCAGCAGCCAAAATTTTGCTCAGCCCCAGCATTTT. Amino acids: CASSQNFAQPQHF.

This clonotype came up a few times. The V and J genes are TRBV28 and TRBJ2-5; D is undetermined. From germline, CDR1 is MDHEN and CDR2 SYDVKM. The V and J ends lost 5 bases and 2 bases respectively, with 12 bases between them. The CDR3 is 14 amino acids. CDR3 DNA: TGTGCCAGCAGTACTGTCTGGAGTCAAGAGACCCAGTACTTC. It is translated as CASSTVWSQETQYF.

This clonotype was seen a few times. This sequence joins TRBV5-4 and TRBJ2-5; maybe TRBD2 (5 bases). This CDR3 contains 15 residues. V was trimmed by 3 bases and J by 2 bases, leaving 14 bases between them. From germline, CDR1 is SGHNT and CDR2 YYREEE (reference sequence). The chain's CDR3 is CASSSLGIAQETQYF. The CDR3, as DNA: TGTGCCAGCAGCTCTCTGGGGATAGCGCAAGAGACCCAGTACTTC.

This rearrangement joins TRBV28 to TRBJ2-3, with 8 bases lining up with TRBD2. The V and J ends lost 8 bases and 1 base, in that order; junction bases with no gene match: 8. The CDR3 spans 15 residues. CDR1 is MDHEN, CDR2 SYDVKM, per germline. The CDR3 sequence: CASQGRGAGTDTQYF. CDR3 sequence (DNA): TGTGCCAGCCAAGGGCGGGGGGCTGGCACAGATACGCAGTATTTT.

The chain employs TRBV3-1 and TRBJ2-1, with D unclear. Germline-derived CDR1 and CDR2 are LGHDT and YNNKEL (reference sequence). Trimming left V 0 bases short and J 5 bases short, with 8 bases between. The CDR3 loop spans 14 amino acids. This CDR3 is CASSQEAYHNEQFF. In DNA form, the CDR3 reads TGTGCCAGCAGCCAAGAAGCCTATCACAATGAGCAGTTCTTC.

The chain's CDR3 is CASSPQYWREEGNEQFF. CDR3 in DNA: TGTGCCAGCAGCCCCCAATATTGGCGGGAGGAGGGAAATGAGCAGTTCTTC. This chain links TRBV3-1 with TRBJ2-1; 8 bases line up with TRBD2. Germline V gene lookup returns CDR1 LGHDT and CDR2 YNNKEL (reference sequence). The CDR3 has 17 amino acids. The ends lost 4 bases at V and 7 bases at J; junction bases unmatched: 15.

The genes are TRBV7-2 and TRBJ2-1; 8 nucleotides match TRBD2. CDR1 and CDR2 from the germline V gene are SGHTA and FQGNSA. The CDR3 runs to 16 residues. The V gene end was trimmed by 4 bases and the J gene end by 2 bases; junction bases not matched to a gene: 7. CDR3 DNA: TGTGCCAGCAGCTCGGTTACGCGGGGGGCCTACAATGAGCAGTTCTTC. It specifies CASSSVTRGAYNEQFF.

V usage is TRBV7-2 and J usage is TRBJ2-1, with 7 bases identical to TRBD2. V was clipped by 1 base and J by 1 base; unmatched bases: 7. This CDR3 contains 17 residues. The germline gives CDR1 SGHTA, CDR2 FQGNSA. The chain's CDR3 is CASSLGWGGLSYNEQFF. CDR3 in DNA: TGTGCCAGCAGCTTAGGGTGGGGAGGGTTATCCTACAATGAGCAGTTCTTC.

This clonotype was observed a few times. The V gene is TRBV12-3 or TRBV12-4, the J gene TRBJ2-4; D not resolved. Trimming took 0 bases from V and 2 from J, leaving 5 bases between them. The CDR3 runs to 14 residues. The CDR3 loop is CASSLAEPKNIQYF. CDR3 coding DNA: TGTGCCAGCAGTTTAGCGGAACCCAAAAACATTCAGTACTTC.

The chain is built from TRBV28 and TRBJ1-5; the match to TRBD1 covers 12 bases. CDR1 and CDR2 from the germline V gene are MDHEN and SYDVKM. V shed 3 bases, J shed 5 bases, and the junction held 5 bases outside the gene matches. The CDR3 extends over 16 amino acids. CDR3 sequence reads: CASSFGDRGPYQPQHF. The CDR3 DNA reads TGTGCCAGCAGTTTTGGGGACAGGGGGCCGTATCAGCCCCAGCATTTT.

This chain joins TRBV5-1 and TRBJ2-3; D remains unclear. Germline V gene sequence: CDR1 SGHRS, CDR2 YFSETQ. The CDR3 is 15 residues long. V was pared by 0 bases and J by 4 bases, with 12 bases between. CDR3 in amino acids: CASSLGASGPDTQYF. The CDR3 DNA reads as TGCGCCAGCAGCTTGGGGGCTTCCGGGCCAGATACGCAGTATTTT.

This clonotype was seen more than once but under ten times. The chain has TRBV15 and TRBJ2-5, with 10 bases identical to TRBD1. This CDR3 contains 15 residues. Germline trimming cut 3 bases from V and 1 base from J; bases unmatched to any gene: 2. Germline V gene lookup returns CDR1 LNHNV and CDR2 YYDKDF (reference sequence). The CDR3 sequence is CATSSRDRGQETQYF. In nucleotides, the CDR3 is TGTGCCACCAGCAGCCGGGACAGGGGCCAAGAGACCCAGTACTTC.